This T cell receptor (beta chain) was profiled in a study of vaccination effects on CD4 cells after COVID-19. Study-level points and caveats: The study found that only 1 of 255 vaccine-induced clones from healthy vaccinees cross-reacted with common cold coronaviruses.

Assay used: immunoSEQ multiplex PCR; TCRdb lists only in-frame clones, some missing. The sample has 25,000 to 35,000 clones; under 75% are singletons. After expansion with viral peptide pools in the ViraFEST assay, antigen-specific CD4+ T cells were sequenced. At the end of about 10 days of culture, CD4+ T cells were isolated. No vaccinee had earlier SARS-CoV-2 infection, and nucleocapsid antibodies were negative. This CDR3 comprises 14 residues. The V gene's germline CDR1 is GTSNPN and CDR2 SVGIG (reference sequence). V dropped 0 bases and J dropped 5 bases, with 8 bases sitting between them. Regarding this clone: Its antigen is currently unknown.

The sample consisted of CD4+ T cells from PBMCs cultured with SARS-CoV-2 spike peptides, taken before COVID-19 vaccination. This sequence was found in a human donor who received a COVID-19 vaccine. The chain couples TRBV30 to TRBJ1-6, with D possibly TRBD1 on 5 matching bases. For the CDR3, the DNA is TGTGCCTGGAGTGTTCTGACAGATAATTCACCCCTCCACTTT. Translating it yields CAWSVLTDNSPLHF.